Detailed here is one T cell receptor (beta chain). No antigen is known for it. This record comes from a study of a mutant IDH1 vaccine in newly diagnosed glioma. Study-level background: In some groups vaccination began 4-6 weeks post-radiotherapy; others received it with temozolomide. The sex distribution of treated patients was about 62% male and roughly 38% female, with a mean age of 40.4 years. Those enrolled had earlier been treated with radiotherapy, temozolomide, or both, mostly both. Study outcomes and limitations: Across multiple MHC alleles, 80% to 95% of patients had vaccine-induced responses.

Clones were sequenced by immunoSEQ multiplex PCR, and TCRdb holds only the in-frame ones, with some missing. The sample includes about 94,000 clones, around 92% seen only once; the top ten take over 0.6%. Time point noted: week 47, end of study. The study gave 300 ug of mutant IDH1 20-mer peptide per vaccine dose, with topical imiquimod. The sequenced sample was PBMCs, obtained from a glioma patient whose treatment included an IDH1 peptide vaccine. This receptor was obtained from a woman in her forties or fifties with glioma.

DNA of the CDR3: TGTGCCAGCAGTTTAACAATTGCGAGGACCGCAGATGAAGCTTTCTTT. As protein: CASSLTIARTADEAFF. The rearrangement links TRBV27 to TRBJ1-1; D is unresolved. Looked up from germline, CDR1 is MNHEY and CDR2 is SMNVEV (reference sequence). Trimming took off 2 bases at V and 7 bases at J, with 20 bases between the two ends. The CDR3 covers 16 residues.